The 11 T cell receptor beta chains presented below share a single source sample, sequenced in a study of cytomegalovirus exposure and HLA in healthy donors. The PCR made use of 60 Vbeta and 13 Jbeta primers. Sequencing was performed with immunoSEQ multiplex PCR; in TCRdb, only in-frame clones are kept and a portion is missing. The repertoire holds some 71,000 clones, with roughly 74% as singletons. Sequenced material: PBMCs. Receptors originate from a woman in her 30s in good health and CMV-seropositive.

The J gene is TRBJ1-2, the V gene TRBV4-1; unclear D gene. V shed 5 bases and J shed 6 bases, with 22 bases lying between them. Germline lookup yields CDR1 MGHRA and CDR2 YSYEKL. The CDR3 runs to 16 residues. The CDR3 here is CASSAIGKGALDGYTF. The CDR3 region has the DNA TGCGCCAGCAGCGCGATCGGGAAGGGCGCGCTGGATGGCTACACCTTC.

V usage is TRBV25-1 and J usage is TRBJ2-2, with TRBD1 matching 8 bases. The CDR3 runs 13 residues. CDR1 and CDR2 from the germline V gene are MGHDK and SYGVNS. After removal of 10 bases from V and 7 bases from J, the junction contained 8 bases not matched to a gene. As DNA, the CDR3 is TGTGCCACCGGACAGGGTTCGGGCGGGGAGCTGTTTTTT. Translating it yields CATGQGSGGELFF.

This chain links TRBV6-4 with TRBJ2-3; 13 nucleotides line up with TRBD2. The V and J ends lost 6 bases and 3 bases, in that order; junction bases with no gene match: 6. There are 16 residues in the CDR3. The V gene's germline CDR1 is MRHNA and CDR2 SNTAGT. The DNA of the CDR3 is TGTGCCAGCAGCCGGACTAGCGGGAGTCCGACAGATACGCAGTATTTT. Its translation: CASSRTSGSPTDTQYF.

This chain uses TRBV28 with TRBJ2-7; TRBD2 agrees at 12 bases. V gave up 7 bases and J gave up 6 bases; unmatched junction bases: 1. The CDR3 runs 12 residues. In germline, CDR1 is MDHEN, CDR2 SYDVKM. CDR3 coding DNA: TGTGCCAGCACGGGACTAGCGGGCGAGCAGTACTTC. It translates to CASTGLAGEQYF.

This sequence joins TRBV7-2 and TRBJ2-1; 7 bases map to TRBD2. From germline, CDR1 is SGHTA and CDR2 FQGNSA. The CDR3 length is 15 residues. J gave up 3 bases and V 4 bases, and 6 bases lay outside the gene matches. The CDR3 region is CASSYGLDFYNEQFF. The CDR3 coding sequence is TGTGCCAGCAGCTATGGACTAGATTTCTACAATGAGCAGTTCTTC.

The gene calls are TRBV7-9 and TRBJ2-5, with D perhaps matching TRBD1 (5 bases). The CDR3 consists of 14 residues. V was pared by 2 bases and J by 2 bases, with 9 bases between. CDR1 and CDR2 (germline): SEHNR, FQNEAQ (reference sequence). CDR3 DNA sequence: TGTGCCAGCAGCTTATTGCAGGGACAAGAGACCCAGTACTTC. This gives the protein CASSLLQGQETQYF.

This clone was detected only a few times. The rearrangement joins TRBV9 to TRBJ2-1, with 11 bases identical to TRBD2. The germline gives CDR1 SGDLS, CDR2 YYNGEE. This CDR3 spans 16 amino acids. Unmatched junction bases numbered 3, after V lost 4 bases and J lost 0 bases. The CDR3 bases are TGTGCCAGCAGCCTTACTAGCGGGAGCTCCTACAATGAGCAGTTCTTC. Residues: CASSLTSGSSYNEQFF.

This chain uses TRBV29-1 with TRBJ2-7, with 7 bases aligning to TRBD2. Trimming took 3 bases from V and 4 from J; bases not matched to a gene: 9. The CDR3 is made up of 14 amino acids. Germline V gene sequence: CDR1 SQVTM, CDR2 ANQGSEA. The CDR3, as DNA: TGCAGCGTTGAGGGGAGTGAGCGGGGTTACGAGCAGTACTTC. Encoded protein: CSVEGSERGYEQYF.

In its sample, this clone was seen a few times. J is TRBJ1-1 and V is TRBV7-9; TRBD1 matches at 9 bases. Per the germline V gene, CDR1 is SEHNR and CDR2 is FQNEAQ (reference sequence). Germline trimming cut 5 bases from V and 5 bases from J; bases unmatched to any gene: 3. The CDR3 has 13 residues. The CDR3 DNA is TGTGCCAGCAGCCGACAGGGGGGGACTGAAGCTTTCTTT. It yields the protein CASSRQGGTEAFF.

Comments on this clone: A read error may account for a junction end that differs from germline. The CDR3: CASTSRNTIYF. DNA of the CDR3: TGTGCCAGCACCTCTCGAAACACCATATATTTT. V gene TRBV6-5 combines with J gene TRBJ1-3, with no clear D. From germline, CDR1 is MNHEY and CDR2 SVGAGI. CDR3 length equals 11 residues.

The chain has TRBV7-2 and TRBJ2-2, with D hard to call. The V gene lost 1 base and the J gene lost 3 bases, with 9 bases spanning the gap. The CDR3 length is 15 residues. The germline CDR1 and CDR2 sequences are SGHTA and FQGNSA. The CDR3 here is CASSLEEEHTGELFF. CDR3 sequence (DNA): TGTGCCAGCAGCTTAGAAGAGGAGCACACCGGGGAGCTGTTTTTT.